Presented here are 24 T cell receptor beta chains from one specimen sequenced in a study of graft-versus-host responses after intestinal transplantation. Clones were read by immunoSEQ multiplex PCR, and TCRdb kept only the in-frame ones, dropping some. The top ten hold around 0.44% of the sample, which has 65,000 to 90,000 clones, around 92% seen once. These TCRs are of unknown antigen specificity. Source: unstimulated CD8+ T cells sorted from spleen or lymph node cells, taken before transplant. All receptors derive from a human donor who was the organ donor for an intestinal transplant.

The chain uses TRBV6-1 and TRBJ2-3; D is possibly TRBD1 (5 bases). The germline CDR1 and CDR2 sequences are MNHNS and SASEGT. The CDR3 has 17 amino acids. The germline V and J ends were trimmed by 4 bases and 1 base, with 18 bases remaining between them. The CDR3 nucleotides read TGTGCCAGCAGTGCCCGTGGACAAATCCCTGGCACAGATACGCAGTATTTT. Amino acid sequence: CASSARGQIPGTDTQYF.

The chain links TRBV4-1 to TRBJ1-5, with a possible D match to TRBD1 (5 bases). The length of the CDR3 is 15 residues. CDR1 MGHRA and CDR2 YSYEKL come from the germline V gene. V lost 1 base, J lost 9 bases, and 16 bases lay in between. The CDR3 nucleotides read TGCGCCAGCAGCCAAGCGGCCCTGGGGGGTTGGCCCCAGCATTTT. It is translated as CASSQAALGGWPQHF.

The V call is TRBV9, the J call TRBJ2-5, with 8 nucleotides matching TRBD1. Losses at the gene ends were 4 bases for V and 2 bases for J; bases not matched to a gene: 10. The CDR3 contains 16 residues. Germline values: CDR1 SGDLS, CDR2 YYNGEE. The CDR3 loop reads CASSSQQGGGQETQYF. The CDR3 nucleotides are TGTGCCAGCAGCTCTCAACAGGGGGGCGGTCAAGAGACCCAGTACTTC.

The chain has TRBV4-3 and TRBJ2-2; 12 bases match TRBD2. The CDR3 loop spans 18 amino acids. Germline CDR1 reads LGHNA; CDR2 reads YSLEER. The V and J ends lost 1 base and 5 bases, in that order; junction bases with no gene match: 8. CDR3 amino acids: CASSQGLAGGPRTGELFF. For the CDR3, the DNA is TGCGCCAGCAGCCAAGGGCTAGCGGGGGGGCCAAGGACCGGGGAGCTGTTTTTT.

The chain carries TRBV5-6 and TRBJ2-7; a possible D gene is TRBD1 (5 bases). Germline CDR1 reads SGHDT; CDR2 reads YYEEEE. This CDR3 region has 13 residues. Trimming left V 0 bases short and J 1 base short, with 5 bases between. CDR3 coding DNA: TGTGCCAGCAGCTTGGGACAGTCCTACGAGCAGTACTTC. Translation gives CASSLGQSYEQYF.

The chain couples TRBV20-1 to TRBJ2-7; 8 nucleotides align to TRBD1. Germline-derived CDR1 and CDR2 are DFQATT and SNEGSKA (reference sequence). CDR3 length: 11 residues. Here the CDR3 reads CSYRGEYEQYF. In DNA form, the CDR3 reads TGCAGCTACAGGGGGGAATACGAGCAGTACTTC.

This chain joins TRBV5-4 and TRBJ2-3; 8 nucleotides agree with TRBD2. There are 19 residues in the CDR3. The V gene's germline CDR1 is SGHNT and CDR2 YYREEE (reference sequence). V dropped 4 bases and J dropped 3; count of bases not matched to a gene: 19. CDR3 residues: CASSPTVGVAGGVTDTQYF. Here the CDR3 DNA reads TGTGCCAGCAGCCCCACCGTAGGGGTTGCGGGGGGTGTTACAGATACGCAGTATTTT.

This clone was seen just once. The genes are TRBV7-9 and TRBJ1-2, with TRBD1 matching over 9 bases. The V gene's germline CDR1 is SEHNR and CDR2 FQNEAQ (reference sequence). Germline trimming cut 3 bases from V and 3 bases from J; bases unmatched to any gene: 5. The CDR3 has 15 amino acids. CDR3 nucleotide sequence: TGTGCCAGCAGCTTCACAGGGGGCGTTCACTATGGCTACACCTTC. This codes for CASSFTGGVHYGYTF. Supplemented by reference TRBV7-9 and TRBJ1-2, the full variable domain reads DTGVSQNPRHKITKRGQNVTFRCDPISEHNRLYWYRQTLGQGPEFLTYFQNEAQLEKSRLLSDRFSAERPKGSFSTLEIQRTEQGDSAMYLCASSFTGGVHYGYTFGSGTRLTVV.

V is TRBV4-3 and J is TRBJ1-2; maybe TRBD1 (6 bases). This CDR3 spans 15 amino acids. V dropped 2 bases and J dropped 3 bases, with 13 bases sitting between them. Looked up from germline, CDR1 is LGHNA and CDR2 is YSLEER. In DNA form, the CDR3 reads TGCGCCAGCAGCCAATTGGACAGCTTCCACTATGGCTACACCTTC. Amino acids: CASSQLDSFHYGYTF.

In regard to this clone: The final CDR3 position lacks the conserved phenylalanine or tryptophan, pointing to a likely read error. It is unclear where the CDR3 begins or ends on the DNA, so no DNA is shown, and the CDR3 is as TCRdb lists it. The CDR3 protein is CASSLIAG. The chain joins TRBV5-4 to TRBJ2-7; the table's D call TRBD2 went unverified against the DNA. In germline, CDR1 is SGHNT, CDR2 YYREEE (reference sequence). The CDR3 is made up of 8 amino acids, end residues included.

The J gene is TRBJ2-1, the V gene TRBV7-9, with D possibly matching TRBD2 (5 bases). Germline CDR1 is SEHNR and CDR2 is FQNEAQ (reference sequence). The CDR3 covers 14 residues. The V and J ends lost 0 bases and 10 bases respectively, with 13 bases between them. The CDR3 region has the DNA TGTGCCAGCAGCTTAGCTCTGGAGAGCGGCGAGCAGTTCTTC. Translation gives CASSLALESGEQFF.

The chain employs TRBV7-9 and TRBJ2-3, with 7 bases matching TRBD1. The CDR3 is 15 amino acids. The germline CDR1 and CDR2 sequences are SEHNR and FQNEAQ (reference sequence). V was clipped by 5 bases and J by 3 bases; unmatched bases: 8. The CDR3 nucleotides read TGTGCCAGCAGCCCCCGACAGGGACCAACAGATACGCAGTATTTT. Protein product: CASSPRQGPTDTQYF.

The CDR3 region has the DNA TGCGCCAGCAGTCCTGCTCACCAGGCGCGCTACGAGCAGTACTTC. Translated: CASSPAHQARYEQYF. The gene calls are TRBV4-3 and TRBJ2-5, with no clear D. The J call may be wrong; the DNA end is better matched by TRBJ2-7. The CDR3 runs 15 residues. Germline-derived CDR1 and CDR2 are LGHNA and YSLEER.

This clone was seen a single time. The chain combines TRBV4-1 with TRBJ1-1, with D perhaps matching TRBD1 (6 bases). V was pared by 2 bases and J by 1 base, with 8 bases between. This CDR3 comprises 14 residues. The germline CDR1 and CDR2 sequences are MGHRA and YSYEKL. Written as DNA, the CDR3 is TGCGCCAGCAGCCAATCGGACAGGAACACTGAAGCTTTCTTT. Its protein is CASSQSDRNTEAFF.

This CDR3 reads CASSYSDRLAHNEQFF. CDR3 in DNA: TGTGCCAGCAGTTACTCGGATCGACTAGCCCACAATGAGCAGTTCTTC. V is TRBV6-5 and J is TRBJ2-1; TRBD2 matches at 7 bases. Germline V CDR1 and CDR2: MNHEY, SVGAGI. Germline trimming cut 0 bases from V and 5 bases from J; bases unmatched to any gene: 7. The CDR3 is 16 amino acids.

V is TRBV27 and J is TRBJ1-6, with 9 bases aligning to TRBD1. V trimming: 5 bases; J trimming: 10 bases; junction bases outside the gene matches: 9. Germline-derived CDR1 and CDR2 are MNHEY and SMNVEV (reference sequence). The CDR3 spans 15 residues. The DNA for the CDR3 is TGTGCCAGCAGTCCAACAGGGGGCGCGGGGTCACCCCTCCACTTT. This encodes CASSPTGGAGSPLHF.

V is TRBV4-2 and J is TRBJ2-2; TRBD2 matches 7 bases. Per germline, CDR1 LGHNA and CDR2 YNFKEQ. The ends lost 5 bases at V and 5 bases at J; junction bases unmatched: 8. The CDR3 has 15 amino acids. The chain's CDR3 is CASSGRDGGTGELFF. The DNA for the CDR3 is TGTGCCAGCAGCGGCCGGGACGGGGGGACCGGGGAGCTGTTTTTT.

The chain has TRBV6-4 and TRBJ2-2; possible D gene TRBD1, 6 bases. Per the germline V gene, CDR1 is MRHNA and CDR2 is SNTAGT. This CDR3 has 17 residues. The V gene lost 7 bases and the J gene lost 0 bases, with 18 bases spanning the gap. CDR3 amino acids: CASTKTAAGANTGELFF. DNA of the CDR3: TGTGCCAGCACGAAAACGGCGGCAGGGGCGAACACCGGGGAGCTGTTTTTT.

The J gene is TRBJ1-1, the V gene TRBV7-9, with D tentatively TRBD1 (5 bases). Trimming cost V 1 base and J 10 bases, with 13 bases left between them. The CDR3 consists of 13 residues. Germline assignment: CDR1 SEHNR and CDR2 FQNEAQ (reference sequence). CDR3 DNA: TGTGCCAGCAGCTTAGGGGGGACGGGGGGAGCTTTCTTT. It translates to CASSLGGTGGAFF.

The chain couples TRBV9 to TRBJ2-3; 7 nucleotides line up with TRBD2. The CDR3 consists of 18 residues. Looked up from germline, CDR1 is SGDLS and CDR2 is YYNGEE. Trimming at V came to 0 bases and at J to 4 bases, leaving 14 bases not matched to a gene. This CDR3 is CASSVGILVRGEADTQYF. CDR3 nucleotides: TGTGCCAGCAGCGTAGGGATACTAGTACGGGGGGAGGCAGATACGCAGTATTTT. The full variable domain, in which reference TRBV9 and TRBJ2-3 provide the parts outside the CDR3, is DSGVTQTPKHLITATGQRVTLRCSPRSGDLSVYWYQQSLDQGLQFLIQYYNGEERAKGNILERFSAQQFPDLHSELNLSSLELGDSALYFCASSVGILVRGEADTQYFGPGTRLTVL.

This clone has a single count. The chain recombines TRBV5-1 with TRBJ2-7; 8 positions agree with TRBD1. The CDR3 is 14 residues long. Germline V CDR1 and CDR2: SGHRS, YFSETQ. The J segment lost 7 bases and the V segment lost 0 bases, leaving 6 bases of the junction unmatched. As DNA, the CDR3 is TGCGCCAGCAGCTTGGGGCAGGGGGCAAGGGAGCAGTACTTC. Amino acid sequence: CASSLGQGAREQYF.

V gene TRBV4-1 combines with J gene TRBJ2-2; TRBD2 agrees at 8 bases. This CDR3 comprises 17 residues. Germline values: CDR1 MGHRA, CDR2 YSYEKL. With V trimmed by 1 base and J by 5 bases, 9 bases remained unmatched. The CDR3 coding sequence is TGCGCCAGCAGCCAAGTCCGGATAGGCGGGGGGACCGGGGAGCTGTTTTTT. Amino acids: CASSQVRIGGGTGELFF.

The chain links TRBV4-1 to TRBJ1-1, with D hard to call. The length of the CDR3 is 13 residues. The V end was cut by 0 bases, the J end by 4 bases, with 6 bases between. Germline lookup yields CDR1 MGHRA and CDR2 YSYEKL. The CDR3 sequence is CASSQDFSTEAFF. In DNA form, the CDR3 reads TGCGCCAGCAGCCAAGACTTTAGCACTGAAGCTTTCTTT.

This clone was recorded once. V and J are TRBV30 and TRBJ1-5, with a tentative D call TRBD1 (6 bases). This CDR3 has 15 amino acids. Looked up from germline, CDR1 is GTSNPN and CDR2 is SVGIG (reference sequence). V was shortened by 0 bases and J by 5 bases, with 14 bases between the two germline ends. CDR3 coding DNA: TGTGCCTGGAGTGTACAACAGGGTGGTTATCAGCCCCAGCATTTT. It is translated as CAWSVQQGGYQPQHF.